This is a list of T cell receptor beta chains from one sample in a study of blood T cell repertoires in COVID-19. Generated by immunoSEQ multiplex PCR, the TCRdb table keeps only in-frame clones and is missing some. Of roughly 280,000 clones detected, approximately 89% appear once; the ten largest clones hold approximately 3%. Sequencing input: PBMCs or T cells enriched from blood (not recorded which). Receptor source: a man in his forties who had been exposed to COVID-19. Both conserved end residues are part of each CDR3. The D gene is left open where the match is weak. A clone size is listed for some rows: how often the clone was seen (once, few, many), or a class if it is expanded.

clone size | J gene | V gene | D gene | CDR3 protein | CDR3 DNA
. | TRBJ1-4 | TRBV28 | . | CASSYLYEKLFF | TGTGCCAGCAGTTACCTATATGAAAAACTGTTTTTT
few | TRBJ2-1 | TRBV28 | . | CATWGRRNNDGQFF | TGTGCCACCTGGGGTAGGAGGAACAATGATGGGCAGTTCTTC
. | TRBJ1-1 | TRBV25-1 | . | CASSDGEGTEAFF | TGTGCCAGCAGTGATGGTGAGGGCACTGAAGCTTTCTTT
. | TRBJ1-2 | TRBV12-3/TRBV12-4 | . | CASSLVVNYGYTF | TGTGCCAGCAGTTTGGTAGTGAACTATGGCTACACCTTC
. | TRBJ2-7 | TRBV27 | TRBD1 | CASRRPSGQPYEQYF | TGTGCCAGCAGGAGACCATCGGGACAGCCCTACGAGCAGTACTTC
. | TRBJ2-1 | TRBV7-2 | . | CASSLVSGNNEQFF | TGTGCCAGCAGCTTAGTTTCCGGGAACAATGAGCAGTTCTTC
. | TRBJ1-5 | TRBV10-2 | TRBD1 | CASSWTGVNQPQHF | TGCGCCAGCTCATGGACAGGGGTTAATCAGCCCCAGCATTTT
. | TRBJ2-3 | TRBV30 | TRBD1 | CAWSAYYRGGTDTQYF | TGTGCCTGGAGTGCTTATTACAGGGGAGGCACAGATACGCAGTATTTT
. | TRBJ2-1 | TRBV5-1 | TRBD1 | CASSRGTAKSYNEQFF | TGCGCCAGCAGCCGAGGGACAGCCAAATCCTACAATGAGCAGTTCTTC
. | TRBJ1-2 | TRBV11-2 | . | CASSPRLQVGGYTF | TGTGCCAGCAGCCCCAGGCTACAGGTTGGAGGCTACACCTTC
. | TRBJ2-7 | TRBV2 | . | CASSDPQRWYEQYF | TGTGCCAGCAGTGACCCCCAGAGGTGGTACGAGCAGTACTTC
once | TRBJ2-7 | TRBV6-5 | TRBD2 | CASSNSLPAGVNEQYF | TGTGCCAGCAGTAACTCTCTGCCAGCGGGAGTGAACGAGCAGTACTTC
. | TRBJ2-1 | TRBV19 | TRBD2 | CASSMGGSYNEQFF | TGTGCCAGTAGTATGGGGGGGTCCTACAATGAGCAGTTCTTC
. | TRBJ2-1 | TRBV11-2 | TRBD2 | CASSSLPSGRNEQFF | TGTGCCAGCAGCTCCCTCCCCAGCGGGAGAAATGAGCAGTTCTTC
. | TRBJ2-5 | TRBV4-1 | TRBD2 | CASRGGQETQYF | TGCGCCAGCCGGGGGGGACAAGAGACCCAGTACTTC
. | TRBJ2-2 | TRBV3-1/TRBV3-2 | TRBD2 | CASSPGLAVNTGELFF | TGTGCCAGCAGCCCCGGACTAGCGGTTAACACCGGGGAGCTGTTTTTT
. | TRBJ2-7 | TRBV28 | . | CASSFRGRGLYEQYF | TGTGCCAGCAGTTTCCGAGGGCGCGGTCTCTACGAGCAGTACTTC
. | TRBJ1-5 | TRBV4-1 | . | CASSQDRTGVNQPQHF | TGCGCCAGCAGCCAAGATCGAACAGGAGTCAATCAGCCCCAGCATTTT
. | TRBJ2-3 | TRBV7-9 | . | CASSLALLPGVGTDTQYF | TGTGCCAGCAGCTTAGCGCTTCTTCCGGGAGTGGGCACAGATACGCAGTATTTT
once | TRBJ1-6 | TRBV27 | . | CASSAGFSLNSPLHF | TGTGCCAGCAGTGCAGGGTTTTCGTTAAATTCACCCCTCCACTTT
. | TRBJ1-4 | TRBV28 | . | CASSPGSTNEKLFF | TGTGCCAGCAGTCCAGGGTCAACTAATGAAAAACTGTTTTTT
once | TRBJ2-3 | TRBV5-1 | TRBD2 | CASSWTSGKGDTQYF | TGCGCCAGCAGCTGGACTAGCGGGAAAGGAGATACGCAGTATTTT
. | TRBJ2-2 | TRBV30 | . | CAWRPGRLVWTGELFF | TGTGCCTGGAGGCCCGGGCGACTAGTATGGACCGGGGAGCTGTTTTTT
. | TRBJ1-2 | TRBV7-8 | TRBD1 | CASRYGTGARNYGYTF | TGTGCCAGCAGGTACGGGACAGGAGCGCGGAACTATGGCTACACCTTC
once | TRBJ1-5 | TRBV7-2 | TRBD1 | CASSLGQGARQPQHF | TGTGCCAGCAGCTTAGGGCAGGGGGCAAGGCAGCCCCAGCATTTT
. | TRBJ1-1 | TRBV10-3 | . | CAISESWGPNTEAFF | TGTGCCATCAGTGAGTCGTGGGGGCCGAACACTGAAGCTTTCTTT
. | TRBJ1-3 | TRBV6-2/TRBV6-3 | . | CASSLPRGSGNTIYF | TGTGCCAGCAGTTTGCCCAGGGGCTCTGGAAACACCATATATTTT
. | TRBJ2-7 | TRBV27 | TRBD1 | CASSFRRGTVTYEQYF | TGTGCCAGCAGTTTCCGGAGAGGGACAGTCACCTACGAGCAGTACTTC
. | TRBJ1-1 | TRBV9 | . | CASSVVIKPEAFF | TGTGCCAGCAGCGTAGTAATAAAGCCTGAAGCTTTCTTT
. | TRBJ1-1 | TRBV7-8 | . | CASSSNFRTEAFF | TGTGCCAGCAGCTCGAACTTTCGCACTGAAGCTTTCTTT
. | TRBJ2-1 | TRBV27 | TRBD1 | CASNTGTVYNEQFF | TGTGCCAGCAATACCGGGACAGTCTACAATGAGCAGTTCTTC
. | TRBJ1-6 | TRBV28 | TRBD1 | CASALQGDNSPLHF | TGTGCCAGCGCCTTACAGGGGGATAATTCACCCCTCCACTTT
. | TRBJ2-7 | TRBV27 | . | CASSNKQGRRVYEQYF | TGTGCCAGCAGTAATAAACAGGGTAGAAGGGTGTACGAGCAGTACTTC
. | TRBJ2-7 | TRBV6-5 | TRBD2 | CASSTRTSGFYEQYF | TGTGCCAGCAGTACCAGGACTAGCGGATTCTACGAGCAGTACTTC
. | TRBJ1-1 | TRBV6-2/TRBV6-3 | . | CASSYKGGGLNTEAFF | TGTGCCAGCAGTTACAAGGGAGGGGGTTTGAACACTGAAGCTTTCTTT
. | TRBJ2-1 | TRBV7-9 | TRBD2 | CASSLLAGGPGEQFF | TGTGCCAGCAGCCTACTAGCGGGAGGGCCGGGGGAGCAGTTCTTC
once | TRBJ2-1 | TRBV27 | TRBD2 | CASSFPGTSGNNEQFF | TGTGCCAGCAGTTTCCCCGGGACTAGCGGGAATAATGAGCAGTTCTTC
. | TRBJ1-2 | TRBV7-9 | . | CASRQMMSGRAYGYTF | TGTGCCAGCAGACAAATGATGTCAGGGCGTGCCTATGGCTACACCTTC
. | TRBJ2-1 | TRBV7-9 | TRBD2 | CASSLAGTRANEQFF | TGTGCCAGCAGCTTAGCCGGGACTAGGGCGAATGAGCAGTTCTTC
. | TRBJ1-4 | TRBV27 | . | CASSFQGINEKLFF | TGTGCCAGCAGTTTCCAGGGGATTAATGAAAAACTGTTTTTT
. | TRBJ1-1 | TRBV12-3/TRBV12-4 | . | CASSLRHNTEAFF | TGTGCCAGCAGTTTGCGGCATAACACTGAAGCTTTCTTT
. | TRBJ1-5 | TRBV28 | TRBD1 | CASSLRQGRDQPQHF | TGTGCCAGCAGTTTACGACAGGGGAGAGATCAGCCCCAGCATTTT
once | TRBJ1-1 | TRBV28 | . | CASRAGGRTEAFF | TGTGCCAGCAGGGCCGGAGGACGCACTGAAGCTTTCTTT
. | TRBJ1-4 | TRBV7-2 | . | CASSLGLSGGKLFF | TGTGCCAGCAGCTTAGGTCTATCGGGGGGGAAACTGTTTTTT
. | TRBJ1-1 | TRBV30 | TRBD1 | CAWSGQGSFEAFF | TGTGCCTGGTCGGGACAGGGGTCCTTTGAAGCTTTCTTT
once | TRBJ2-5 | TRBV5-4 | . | CASTLGGVGETQYF | TGTGCCAGCACCCTAGGGGGGGTCGGGGAGACCCAGTACTTC
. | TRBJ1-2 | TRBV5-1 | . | CASRTGDYGYTF | TGCGCCAGCAGGACGGGAGACTATGGCTACACCTTC
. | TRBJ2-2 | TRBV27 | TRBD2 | CASSLPPMLAGGPANTGELFF | TGTGCCAGCAGCCTCCCCCCGATGCTAGCGGGAGGGCCCGCGAACACCGGGGAGCTGTTTTTT
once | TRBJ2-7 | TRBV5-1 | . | CASSLEAARSFSYEQYF | TGCGCCAGCAGCTTGGAAGCGGCGAGATCATTCTCCTACGAGCAGTACTTC
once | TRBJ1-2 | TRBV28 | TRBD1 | CASRLGTDYGYTF | TGTGCCAGCAGACTCGGGACAGACTATGGCTACACCTTC
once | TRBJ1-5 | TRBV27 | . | CASRLYSNQPQHF | TGTGCCAGCAGACTATATAGCAATCAGCCCCAGCATTTT
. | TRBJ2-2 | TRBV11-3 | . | CASSLLVHGELFF | TGTGCCAGCAGCTTGTTAGTCCACGGGGAGCTGTTTTTT
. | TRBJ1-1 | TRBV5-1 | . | CASSFSGLVTEAFF | TGCGCCAGCAGTTTTTCAGGGTTGGTTACTGAAGCTTTCTTT
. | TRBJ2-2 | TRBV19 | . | CASSSSRDTGELFF | TGTGCCAGCAGTTCTAGCAGAGACACCGGGGAGCTGTTTTTT
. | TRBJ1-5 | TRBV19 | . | CASSIRTTGNQPQHF | TGTGCCAGTAGTATAAGGACGACAGGCAATCAGCCCCAGCATTTT
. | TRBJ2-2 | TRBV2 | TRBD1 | CASSYRGHTGELFF | TGTGCCAGCAGCTACAGGGGGCATACCGGGGAGCTGTTTTTT
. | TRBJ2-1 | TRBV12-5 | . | CASGPNTDRSNEQFF | TGTGCTAGTGGCCCTAACACTGACAGGAGCAATGAGCAGTTCTTC
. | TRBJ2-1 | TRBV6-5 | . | CASTENARGLPQFF | TGTGCCAGCACCGAAAATGCCAGGGGCCTTCCCCAGTTCTTC
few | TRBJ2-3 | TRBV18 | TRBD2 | CASSPNRTQRGTQYF | TGTGCCAGCTCACCCAACCGGACTCAGCGGGGTACGCAGTATTTT
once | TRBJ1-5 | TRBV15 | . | CATSRDRGNNQPQHF | TGTGCCACCAGCAGAGACAGGGGAAACAATCAGCCCCAGCATTTT